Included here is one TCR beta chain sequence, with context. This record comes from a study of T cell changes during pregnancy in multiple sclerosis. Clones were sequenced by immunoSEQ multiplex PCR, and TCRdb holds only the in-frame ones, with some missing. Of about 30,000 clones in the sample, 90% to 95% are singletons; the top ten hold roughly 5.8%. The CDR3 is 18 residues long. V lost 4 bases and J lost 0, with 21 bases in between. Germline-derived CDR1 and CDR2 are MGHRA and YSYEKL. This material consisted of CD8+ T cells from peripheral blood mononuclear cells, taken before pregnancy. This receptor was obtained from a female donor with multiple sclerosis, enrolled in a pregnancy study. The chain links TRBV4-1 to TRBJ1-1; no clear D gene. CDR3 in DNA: TGCGCCAGCAGCCTACTAGGGCCCTCCGCGCGGATGAACACTGAAGCTTTCTTT. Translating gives CASSLLGPSARMNTEAFF.